The 23 T cell receptor beta chains reported below all come from one sample, sequenced in a study of T cell responses to AZD1222 COVID-19 vaccine. Sequenced by immunoSEQ multiplex PCR; TCRdb stores in-frame clones only, minus some. In the table there are some 94,000 clones, about 92% of which are singletons. This material consisted of peripheral blood, taken on day 0 of AZD1222 vaccination. Receptors originate from an adult in good health.

This chain links TRBV4-1 with TRBJ1-5; 10 nucleotides agree with TRBD1. CDR3 length: 20 amino acids. Germline CDR1 is MGHRA and CDR2 is YSYEKL. Unmatched junction bases numbered 12, after V lost 1 base and J lost 0 bases. The CDR3 nucleotides are TGCGCCAGCAGCCAAGGAGGCGGGACAGGGGCCCTTTATAGCAATCAGCCCCAGCATTTT. It specifies CASSQGGGTGALYSNQPQHF.

This clone was counted a single time. The rearrangement joins TRBV6-5 to TRBJ2-3; 11 bases match TRBD1. Germline-derived CDR1 and CDR2 are MNHEY and SVGAGI. Germline trimming cut 6 bases from V and 5 bases from J; bases unmatched to any gene: 7. This CDR3 comprises 15 residues. The CDR3 is CASRMDRGLIDTQYF. The CDR3 DNA is TGTGCCAGCAGGATGGACAGGGGGCTGATAGATACGCAGTATTTT.

This CDR3 is CASSSSGTGGRQPQHF. In nucleotides, the CDR3 is TGTGCCAGTAGCAGTTCCGGGACAGGGGGCCGGCAGCCCCAGCATTTT. This chain joins TRBV19 and TRBJ1-5, with 12 nucleotides matching TRBD1. CDR3 length: 16 residues. Germline-derived CDR1 and CDR2 are LNHDA and SQIVND (reference sequence). After removal of 6 bases from V and 7 bases from J, the junction contained 10 bases not matched to a gene.

V gene TRBV19 combines with J gene TRBJ1-1; the D is unclear. The CDR3 extends over 15 amino acids. V shed 10 bases and J shed 3 bases, with 21 bases lying between them. Looked up from germline, CDR1 is LNHDA and CDR2 is SQIVND (reference sequence). The chain's CDR3 is CATLWEGRGHTEAFF. As DNA, the CDR3 is TGTGCCACCCTTTGGGAGGGAAGAGGGCACACTGAAGCTTTCTTT.

V usage is TRBV27 and J usage is TRBJ1-5; 7 bases line up with TRBD1. Unmatched junction bases numbered 5, after V lost 2 bases and J lost 7 bases. The CDR3 length is 14 residues. Germline-derived CDR1 and CDR2 are MNHEY and SMNVEV (reference sequence). Here the CDR3 reads CASSLRGRGQPQHF. The DNA of the CDR3 is TGTGCCAGCAGTTTAAGGGGGCGAGGGCAGCCCCAGCATTTT.

This sequence joins TRBV5-1 and TRBJ1-1; no firm D call. The germline V gene encodes CDR1 SGHRS and CDR2 YFSETQ. The CDR3 is 13 amino acids. V was pared by 3 bases and J by 1 base, with 7 bases between. The CDR3: CASSYGGNTEAFF. The CDR3 DNA sequence: TGCGCCAGCAGCTACGGAGGGAACACTGAAGCTTTCTTT.

V usage is TRBV19 and J usage is TRBJ2-7, with 11 bases lining up with TRBD1. The germline V gene encodes CDR1 LNHDA and CDR2 SQIVND (reference sequence). Trimming cost V 10 bases and J 6 bases; bases outside gene matches: 8. The CDR3 is made up of 13 amino acids. In DNA, the CDR3 is TGTGCCACCCTGGACAGGGGGCAAGGCGAGCAGTACTTC. This gives the protein CATLDRGQGEQYF.

The chain joins TRBV5-4 to TRBJ1-2; the D is unclear. The CDR3 consists of 12 residues. V was cut by 9 bases and J by 2 bases, with 11 bases left in between. From germline, CDR1 is SGHNT and CDR2 YYREEE (reference sequence). In DNA, the CDR3 is TGTGCCACCTCTGACTTAAACTATGGCTACACCTTC. It specifies CATSDLNYGYTF.

The rearrangement uses TRBV25-1 and TRBJ2-4; D remains unclear. V lost 7 bases and J 0 bases, leaving 7 bases between the germline ends. Germline loops: CDR1 MGHDK, CDR2 SYGVNS. The CDR3 runs to 13 residues. The CDR3 is CASMGLAKNIQYF. The DNA for the CDR3 is TGTGCCAGCATGGGGTTAGCCAAAAACATTCAGTACTTC.

The rearrangement links TRBV25-1 to TRBJ1-4; no clear D gene. Germline V gene sequence: CDR1 MGHDK, CDR2 SYGVNS. V lost 1 base to trimming and J lost 4 bases, with 7 bases between them. CDR3 length: 14 amino acids. The CDR3 region is CASSELGDNEKLFF. DNA of the CDR3: TGTGCCAGCAGTGAATTGGGAGATAATGAAAAACTGTTTTTT.

In this sample, this clone turned up a few times. In the same sample, other DNA sequences code for this CDR3. V usage is TRBV12-3 or TRBV12-4 and J usage is TRBJ1-5; possible D gene TRBD1, 5 bases. The CDR3 totals 13 residues. V gave up 6 bases and J gave up 4 bases, with 10 bases separating them. The CDR3 nucleotides read TGTGCCAGCAGCCGCGGGGGTAATCAGCCCCAGCATTTT. As protein: CASSRGGNQPQHF.

CDR3 amino acids: CASSQGTYQPQHF. The CDR3 DNA follows: TGCGCCAGCAGCCAAGGAACCTATCAGCCCCAGCATTTT. The rearrangement joins TRBV4-1 to TRBJ1-5; the D is unclear. This CDR3 has 13 amino acids. Germline CDR1 is MGHRA and CDR2 is YSYEKL. Trimming took off 1 base at V and 5 bases at J, with 6 bases between the two ends.

A single count supports this clone. The chain employs TRBV7-8 and TRBJ2-6; D not certain. CDR1 is SGHVS, CDR2 FQNEAQ, per germline. The CDR3 contains 18 residues. The V and J ends lost 1 base and 0 bases respectively, with 13 bases between them. Here the CDR3 DNA reads TGTGCCAGCAGCTTAGAGGGCGGCACCTCCTCTGGGGCCAACGTCCTGACTTTC. It translates to CASSLEGGTSSGANVLTF.

The V call is TRBV7-2, the J call TRBJ2-2; 8 bases map to TRBD1. The CDR3 is made up of 15 amino acids. V trimming: 4 bases; J trimming: 0 bases; junction bases outside the gene matches: 1. Germline lookup yields CDR1 SGHTA and CDR2 FQGNSA. The DNA of the CDR3 is TGTGCCAGCAGCTCGGGACAGGCGAACACCGGGGAGCTGTTTTTT. Amino acids: CASSSGQANTGELFF.

V usage is TRBV7-3 and J usage is TRBJ1-2; 10 nucleotides line up with TRBD1. There are 17 residues in the CDR3. The junction had 19 bases not matched to a gene; V was cut back by 10 bases and J by 5 bases. Looked up from germline, CDR1 is SGHTA and CDR2 is FQGTGA. The CDR3 reads CATAPSGGQGIVYGYTF. CDR3 nucleotide sequence: TGTGCCACCGCACCTAGTGGGGGACAGGGGATCGTATATGGCTACACCTTC.

The chain is built from TRBV5-5 and TRBJ2-7, with a weak D call TRBD2 (7 bases). Germline CDR1 is SGHKS and CDR2 is YYEKEE (reference sequence). The CDR3 length is 14 residues. V shed 2 bases and J shed 2 bases, with 11 bases lying between them. This chain's CDR3 is CASSLGGLTYEQYF. In nucleotides, the CDR3 is TGTGCCAGCAGCTTAGGGGGACTAACCTACGAGCAGTACTTC.

The chain combines TRBV20-1 with TRBJ1-1; perhaps TRBD1 as D (6 bases). This CDR3 has 13 amino acids. Trimming cost V 3 bases and J 5 bases, with 13 bases left between them. Germline V lookup: CDR1 DFQATT, CDR2 SNEGSKA (reference sequence). The CDR3 DNA sequence: TGCAGTGCTAGTCGGGGGGCAGGGACTGAAGCTTTCTTT. Encoded protein: CSASRGAGTEAFF.

The CDR3 DNA follows: TGTGCCAGCAGCTGGACAGGGTCCTACGAGCAGTACTTC. Protein sequence: CASSWTGSYEQYF. The gene calls are TRBV7-9 and TRBJ2-7; 8 bases line up with TRBD1. The CDR3 is 13 residues long. J was trimmed by 1 base and V by 4 bases; bases with no gene match: 0. Germline values: CDR1 SEHNR, CDR2 FQNEAQ (reference sequence).

On this clone: A junction boundary mismatches the germline segment, possibly from a read error. This chain connects TRBV20-1 to TRBJ1-2, with a possible D match to TRBD1 (5 bases). This CDR3 region has 8 residues. Germline loops: CDR1 DFQATT, CDR2 SNEGSKA (reference sequence). The CDR3 loop reads CSASGGIF. Here the CDR3 DNA reads TGCAGTGCTAGCGGGGGGATCTTC.

The chain joins TRBV6-5 to TRBJ2-2; 9 nucleotides align to TRBD2. Germline CDR1 MNHEY, CDR2 SVGAGI. The CDR3 is 14 amino acids. V lost 7 bases, J lost 7 bases, and 7 bases stayed unmatched. CDR3 nucleotides: TGTGCCAGCACGGGAGCGGGAGGAGGCGGGGAGCTGTTTTTT. Amino acid sequence: CASTGAGGGGELFF.

This clone showed up just a few times. The genes are TRBV21-1 and TRBJ1-2; the D call TRBD1 from the table was never checked on the DNA. TRBV21-1 corresponds to a pseudogene. The CDR3 length is 16 residues. The CDR3 loop reads CASSPGTGLVDYGYTF. The DNA of the CDR3 is TGTGCCAGCAGCCCCGGGACAGGGTTAGTCGACTATGGCTACACCTTC.

The V gene is TRBV4-2, the J gene TRBJ2-1, with D maybe TRBD1 (5 bases). The germline V gene has CDR1 LGHNA and CDR2 YNFKEQ. The length of the CDR3 is 16 residues. Trimming pared 0 bases from V and 4 bases from J, leaving 13 bases between. CDR3 in amino acids: CASSQDGAEPYNEQFF. CDR3 DNA: TGTGCCAGCAGCCAAGATGGGGCAGAACCATACAATGAGCAGTTCTTC.

This chain connects TRBV19 to TRBJ2-4; the D gene is possibly TRBD2 (7 bases). There are 15 residues in the CDR3. Between the trimmed V and J ends, which lost 6 bases and 6 bases, there was a span of 18 bases. Germline V gene data show CDR1 as LNHDA and CDR2 as SQIVND (reference sequence). The DNA for the CDR3 is TGTGCCAGTAGCACCTCCAGGGGCGGGGGAAACATTCAGTACTTC. It yields the protein CASSTSRGGGNIQYF.